One sample yielded the 27 T cell receptor beta chains listed below, sequenced in a study of molecular identifiers for immune sequencing clone quantification. MiXCR was run by TCRdb on the PCR reads, yielding one entry per CDR3 protein. The sample records 20,000 to 30,000 distinct CDR3 sequences, over 15% being singletons. Sequencing was performed on naive CD8+ T cells from blood, with Jurkat cell RNA spiked in. As to subset: FACS-sorted CD8+CD4-CCR7+CD45RA+ naive T cells. These receptors all come from a human donor in good health. Some libraries in this study had Jurkat cell RNA spiked in.

A few counts support this clonotype. Given a much more abundant clone one base away, this may be a read error. This chain connects TRBV7-9 to TRBJ2-7; 10 nucleotides align to TRBD1. The CDR3 loop spans 19 amino acids. CDR1 and CDR2 from the germline V gene are SEHNR and FQNEAQ (reference sequence). The CDR3 nucleotides read TGTGCCAGCAGCTCCTCGGGGGACAGGGGATTTACAGCGTTTAGCGAGCGGTACTTC. It encodes CASSSSGDRGFTAFSERYF.

This clonotype showed up many times. The V and J genes are TRBV6-2 or TRBV6-3 and TRBJ2-1, with 7 positions matching TRBD2. Unmatched junction bases numbered 15, after V lost 6 bases and J lost 7 bases. CDR1 is MNHEY, CDR2 SVGEGT, per germline. The CDR3 contains 16 residues. CDR3 residues: CASSPLLAGEGNEQFF. The DNA for the CDR3 is TGTGCCAGCAGCCCCCTTCTGGCGGGAGAGGGTAATGAGCAGTTCTTC.

This clonotype was counted many times. This chain uses TRBV13 with TRBJ1-2; 7 nucleotides match TRBD1. V shed 5 bases and J 0 bases; nucleotides not matched to a gene: 6. CDR1 is PRHDT, CDR2 FYEKMQ, per germline (reference sequence). This CDR3 has 15 amino acids. The CDR3 reads CASSNTGTANYGYTF. The CDR3 DNA sequence: TGTGCCAGCAGCAACACTGGGACAGCTAACTATGGCTACACCTTC.

Ten or more counts support this clonotype. The chain combines TRBV29-1 with TRBJ2-7, with 7 bases fitting TRBD1. V lost 7 bases, J lost 0 bases, and 9 bases stayed unmatched. The germline V gene encodes CDR1 SQVTM and CDR2 ANQGSEA. The CDR3 is 14 residues long. The CDR3 sequence: CSATTGDLSYEQYF. CDR3 coding DNA: TGCAGCGCCACAACAGGGGACCTCTCCTACGAGCAGTACTTC.

Regarding this clonotype: This may stem from a read error, because a much larger clone lies one nucleotide away. The gene calls are TRBV2 and TRBJ2-5; possibly TRBD1 or TRBD2 for D (5 bases each). The CDR3 extends over 16 amino acids. The germline V gene has CDR1 SNHLY and CDR2 FYNNEI. In DNA, the CDR3 is TGTGCCAGCAGTGAGGCGGGTTCCCAGGGCCAAGAGGCCCAGTACTTC. This translates into CASSEAGSQGQEAQYF.

About this clonotype itself: A much larger clone differs from this one at a single base, so this may be a read error. The CDR3 does not end in the conserved phenylalanine or tryptophan, so this is likely a read error. The chain is built from TRBV28 and TRBJ2-2; D remains unclear. The length of the CDR3 is 13 residues. V lost 7 bases and J lost 7, with 13 bases in between. From germline, CDR1 is MDHEN and CDR2 SYDVKM. The CDR3 sequence: CASIDRYSGELFL. The CDR3 nucleotides are TGTGCCAGCATAGACCGTTATAGCGGGGAGCTGTTTCTT.

Remarks on this clonotype: A much larger clone is a single base away; this may be a read error. The J gene is TRBJ2-1, the V gene TRBV27; 8 positions match TRBD2. CDR3 length: 12 amino acids. The trim removed 3 bases at V and 12 bases at J, leaving 4 bases unmatched. Looked up from germline, CDR1 is MNHEY and CDR2 is SMNVEV (reference sequence). The CDR3 sequence: CASSLLAGGQFF. The CDR3 DNA follows: TGTGCCAGCAGTTTGCTAGCGGGTGGGCAGTTCTTC.

This clonotype has just a few counts. The V and J genes are TRBV11-2 and TRBJ1-2; D ambiguous. The V gene lost 2 bases and the J gene lost 2 bases, with 12 bases spanning the gap. The length of the CDR3 is 15 residues. From germline, CDR1 is SGHAT and CDR2 FQNNGV. CDR3 sequence (DNA): TGTGCCAGCAGCTTACCGATTTCAGCGAACTATGGCTACACCTTC. Its translation is CASSLPISANYGYTF.

At least ten counts were recorded for this clonotype. The J gene is TRBJ2-5, the V gene TRBV6-5, with TRBD2 identical over 11 bases. The CDR3 runs to 15 residues. Germline V gene data show CDR1 as MNHEY and CDR2 as SVGAGI. V shed 5 bases and J 1 base; nucleotides not matched to a gene: 3. CDR3 amino acids: CASSKGLAVQETQYF. The DNA of the CDR3 is TGTGCCAGCAGTAAGGGACTAGCGGTCCAAGAGACCCAGTACTTC.

This chain connects TRBV25-1 to TRBJ2-2; D might be TRBD2 (7 bases). Germline V gene data show CDR1 as MGHDK and CDR2 as SYGVNS. Between the trimmed V and J ends, which lost 1 base and 4 bases, there was a span of 25 bases. This CDR3 spans 20 amino acids. CDR3 residues: CASSEWGGSKQGRGTGELFF. The CDR3, as DNA: TGTGCCAGCAGTGAATGGGGGGGATCCAAACAGGGACGAGGCACCGGGGAGCTGTTTTTT.

About this clonotype itself: At one of its ends the junction is not consistent with the germline gene, which may arise from a read error. This sequence joins TRBV7-9 and TRBJ2-7, with TRBD2 matching 12 bases. The CDR3 is made up of 16 amino acids. CDR1 SEHNR and CDR2 FQNEAQ come from the germline V gene (reference sequence). The DNA for the CDR3 is TGTGCCAGCAGCTTAACTAGCGGGAGGACCCACTACGAGCAGCACTTC. Protein sequence: CASSLTSGRTHYEQHF.

This clonotype was seen many times. The J gene is TRBJ2-3, the V gene TRBV5-4; TRBD2 agrees at 8 bases. V trimming: 0 bases; J trimming: 1 base; junction bases outside the gene matches: 7. Per germline, CDR1 SGHNT and CDR2 YYREEE (reference sequence). The CDR3 spans 17 residues. The CDR3 DNA follows: TGTGCCAGCAGCTTGGTGGGTAGCGGGGACCGCACAGATACGCAGTATTTT. Translated: CASSLVGSGDRTDTQYF.

The chain couples TRBV5-4 to TRBJ2-7; 8 positions match TRBD1. Per germline, CDR1 SGHNT and CDR2 YYREEE (reference sequence). The J segment lost 5 bases and the V segment lost 2 bases, leaving 6 bases of the junction unmatched. The CDR3 is 14 residues long. For the CDR3, the DNA is TGTGCCAGCAGCTTCCAGGGGGCTAAGGACGAGCAGTACTTC. Translating gives CASSFQGAKDEQYF.

At least ten counts were recorded for this clonotype. The V and J genes are TRBV5-4 and TRBJ2-7; 13 bases match TRBD2. Germline values: CDR1 SGHNT, CDR2 YYREEE (reference sequence). The V gene end was trimmed by 4 bases and the J gene end by 4 bases; junction bases not matched to a gene: 8. This CDR3 contains 16 residues. The CDR3 DNA reads TGTGCCAGCAGCCCTTGGACTAGCGGGAGACTGTACGAGCAGTACTTC. Translating it yields CASSPWTSGRLYEQYF.

This clonotype was detected ten times or more. V usage is TRBV20-1 and J usage is TRBJ2-7, with D perhaps given as TRBD1 or TRBD2 (5 bases each). CDR1 is DFQATT, CDR2 SNEGSKA, per germline (reference sequence). CDR3 length: 16 residues. V was clipped by 0 bases and J by 2 bases, with 17 bases between them. Here the CDR3 DNA reads TGCAGTGCTAGAGACACCTACCGGGACCAACCCTACGAGCAGTACTTC. Protein: CSARDTYRDQPYEQYF.

This clonotype was picked up a small number of times. Possible read error: a much larger clone is one base away. The chain carries TRBV9 and TRBJ2-2; the D gene is possibly TRBD1 (6 bases). There are 14 residues in the CDR3. In germline, CDR1 is SGDLS, CDR2 YYNGEE. The CDR3 protein is CASNPTGNTGVLFF. The CDR3 region has the DNA TGTGCCAGCAATCCCACAGGGAACACCGGGGTGCTGTTTTTT.

This clonotype was recorded many times. The V and J genes are TRBV20-1 and TRBJ2-7; perhaps TRBD2 as D (5 bases). The CDR3 has 16 residues. V was pared by 0 bases and J by 0 bases, with 15 bases between. Germline assignment: CDR1 DFQATT and CDR2 SNEGSKA (reference sequence). The CDR3 DNA reads as TGCAGTGCTAGAGATTCGTTCGGGGTTAGCTCCTACGAGCAGTACTTC. Translated, it gives CSARDSFGVSSYEQYF.

This clonotype was recorded at least ten times. J is TRBJ1-5 and V is TRBV12-3 or TRBV12-4; D is undetermined. V lost 5 bases to trimming and J lost 0 bases, with 17 bases between them. There are 17 residues in the CDR3. Written as DNA, the CDR3 is TGTGCCAGCAGTACGGCCGCCGTTCCGTCTAGCAATCAGCCCCAGCATTTT. Translating it yields CASSTAAVPSSNQPQHF.

This clonotype occurred many times. The chain uses TRBV27 and TRBJ2-7; D might be TRBD1 (6 bases). V was cut by 8 bases and J by 1 base, with 9 bases left in between. This CDR3 region has 12 residues. Germline V lookup: CDR1 MNHEY, CDR2 SMNVEV (reference sequence). The CDR3 reads CASRQGSYEQYF. For the CDR3, the DNA is TGTGCCAGCCGCCAGGGGTCCTACGAGCAGTACTTC.

This clonotype was counted at least ten times. The chain couples TRBV3-1 to TRBJ2-3, with 7 bases matching TRBD2. There are 15 residues in the CDR3. V lost 3 bases to trimming and J lost 3 bases; unmatched junction nucleotides: 6. Germline lookup yields CDR1 LGHDT and CDR2 YNNKEL (reference sequence). The CDR3 DNA is TGTGCCAGCAGCCAGGGCGGGGGAATAACAGATACGCAGTATTTT. This translates into CASSQGGGITDTQYF.

This clonotype has at least ten counts. V is TRBV2 and J is TRBJ2-3; D is perhaps TRBD2 (5 bases). V was cut by 1 base and J by 1 base, with 9 bases left in between. The CDR3 totals 15 residues. Per the germline V gene, CDR1 is SNHLY and CDR2 is FYNNEI. The CDR3, as DNA: TGTGCCAGCAGTGAAGGTGGCGGGCGCACAGATACGCAGTATTTT. Its protein is CASSEGGGRTDTQYF.

At least ten counts were recorded for this clonotype. The chain employs TRBV10-3 and TRBJ2-3; tentatively, D is TRBD2 (5 bases). This CDR3 is built from 15 residues. The V gene's germline CDR1 is ENHRY and CDR2 SYGVKD. V gave up 0 bases and J gave up 3 bases, with 10 bases separating them. CDR3 sequence reads: CAISESLTGTDTQYF. The DNA for the CDR3 is TGTGCCATCAGTGAGTCCCTGACGGGGACAGATACGCAGTATTTT.

The table lists this clonotype with many counts. The V gene is TRBV28, the J gene TRBJ2-3, with 7 bases identical to TRBD1. With 7 bases clipped from V and 6 bases from J, the junction kept 10 bases outside the gene matches. Germline V gene sequence: CDR1 MDHEN, CDR2 SYDVKM. The CDR3 is made up of 14 amino acids. CDR3 bases: TGTGCCAGCAACACCGGGACAGTCGCGGATACGCAGTATTTT. The encoded protein is CASNTGTVADTQYF. Complete variable domain (other parts from reference TRBV28 and TRBJ2-3): DVKVTQSSRYLVKRTGEKVFLECVQDMDHENMFWYRQDPGLGLRLIYFSYDVKMKEKGDIPEGYSVSREKKERFSLILESASTNQTSMYLCASNTGTVADTQYFGPGTRLTVL.

In this sample, this clonotype is medium-sized. This chain connects TRBV4-1 to TRBJ2-7; the match to TRBD2 covers 7 bases. Germline-derived CDR1 and CDR2 are MGHRA and YSYEKL. Germline trimming cut 1 base from V and 4 bases from J; bases unmatched to any gene: 10. The CDR3 runs 16 residues. The CDR3 DNA reads TGCGCCAGCAGCCAAGGGCGGCTCGGACTAGGATACGAGCAGTACTTC. Translating it yields CASSQGRLGLGYEQYF.

This clonotype was observed many times. CDR3 nucleotides: TGTGCCAGCAGCAGGACTAGCGGGGGGTTGGCCGGGGAGCTGTTTTTT. Translated, it gives CASSRTSGGLAGELFF. V usage is TRBV6-5 and J usage is TRBJ2-2; 14 nucleotides agree with TRBD2. Germline V gene data show CDR1 as MNHEY and CDR2 as SVGAGI. CDR3 length: 16 amino acids. V was clipped by 6 bases and J by 6 bases; unmatched bases: 6.

This clonotype came up many times. The chain uses TRBV20-1 and TRBJ2-5; 8 bases are shared with TRBD1. Germline values: CDR1 DFQATT, CDR2 SNEGSKA (reference sequence). With V trimmed by 6 bases and J by 5 bases, 5 bases remained unmatched. The CDR3 has 12 amino acids. The CDR3 DNA sequence: TGCAGTGCGAGGACAGGGAGTGAGACCCAGTACTTC. Residues: CSARTGSETQYF.

This clonotype was picked up many times. The rearrangement joins TRBV19 to TRBJ1-4; D perhaps matches TRBD1 (5 bases). Looked up from germline, CDR1 is LNHDA and CDR2 is SQIVND (reference sequence). V lost 8 bases and J lost 4, with 20 bases in between. The length of the CDR3 is 16 residues. CDR3 region: CASSSDTRRVNEKLFF. CDR3 nucleotide sequence: TGTGCCAGTTCCTCGGACACCCGCAGGGTTAATGAAAAACTGTTTTTT.